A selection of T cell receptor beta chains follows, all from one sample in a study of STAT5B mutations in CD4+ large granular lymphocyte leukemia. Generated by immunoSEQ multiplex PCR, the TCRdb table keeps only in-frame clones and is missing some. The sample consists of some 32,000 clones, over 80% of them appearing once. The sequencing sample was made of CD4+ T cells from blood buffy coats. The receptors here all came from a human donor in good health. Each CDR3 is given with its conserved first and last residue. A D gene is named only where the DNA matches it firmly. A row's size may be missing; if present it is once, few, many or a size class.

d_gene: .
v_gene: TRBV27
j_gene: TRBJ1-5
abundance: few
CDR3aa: CASSLGWSQPQHF
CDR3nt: TGTGCCAGCAGTTTAGGTTGGAGTCAGCCCCAGCATTTT

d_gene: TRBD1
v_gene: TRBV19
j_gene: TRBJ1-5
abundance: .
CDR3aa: CASSTGGLVNQPQHF
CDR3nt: TGTGCCAGTAGTACAGGGGGCCTTGTCAATCAGCCCCAGCATTTT

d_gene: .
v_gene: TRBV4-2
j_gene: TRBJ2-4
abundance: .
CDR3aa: CASSLISEGDIQYF
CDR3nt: TGTGCCAGCAGCCTCATTAGCGAGGGGGACATTCAGTACTTC

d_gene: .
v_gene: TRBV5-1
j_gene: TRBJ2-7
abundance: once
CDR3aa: CASSLGQGGEQYF
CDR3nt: TGCGCCAGCAGCTTGGGGCAGGGGGGCGAGCAGTACTTC

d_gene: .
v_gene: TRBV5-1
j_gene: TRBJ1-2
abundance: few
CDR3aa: CASSLEGPGYTF
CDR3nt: TGCGCCAGCAGCTTGGAAGGCCCGGGCTACACCTTC

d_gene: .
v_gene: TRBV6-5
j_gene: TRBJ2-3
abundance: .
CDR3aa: CASSYSRARDTQYF
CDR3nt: TGTGCCAGCAGTTACTCGAGGGCTCGGGATACGCAGTATTTT

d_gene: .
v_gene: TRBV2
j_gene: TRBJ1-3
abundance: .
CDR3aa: CASSSNIASGNTIYF
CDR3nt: TGTGCCAGCAGTTCCAACATCGCCTCTGGAAACACCATATATTTT

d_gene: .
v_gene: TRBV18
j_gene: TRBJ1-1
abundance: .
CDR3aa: CASSPDSQLEAFF
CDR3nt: TGTGCCAGCTCACCGGACAGCCAGCTAGAAGCTTTCTTT

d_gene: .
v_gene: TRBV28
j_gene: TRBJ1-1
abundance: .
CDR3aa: CASSLPQGMNTEAFF
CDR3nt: TGTGCCAGCAGTTTACCCCAGGGCATGAACACTGAAGCTTTCTTT

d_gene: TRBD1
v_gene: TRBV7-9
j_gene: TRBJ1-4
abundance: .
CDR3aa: CASSPGTGISEKLFF
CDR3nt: TGTGCCAGCAGCCCGGGGACAGGGATAAGCGAAAAACTGTTTTTT

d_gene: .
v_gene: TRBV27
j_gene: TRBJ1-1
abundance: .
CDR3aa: CASSLTGHTEAFF
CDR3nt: TGTGCCAGCAGTTTAACAGGGCACACTGAAGCTTTCTTT

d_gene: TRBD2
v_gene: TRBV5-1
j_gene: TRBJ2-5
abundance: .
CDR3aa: CASSLATAGGSETQYF
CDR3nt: TGCGCCAGCAGCTTGGCTACAGCGGGAGGGTCGGAGACCCAGTACTTC

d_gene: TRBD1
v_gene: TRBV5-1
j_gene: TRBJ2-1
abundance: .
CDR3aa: CASSTGQGWNEQFF
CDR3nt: TGCGCCAGCAGCACCGGACAGGGATGGAATGAGCAGTTCTTC

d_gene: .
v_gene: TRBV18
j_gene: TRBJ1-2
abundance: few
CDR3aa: CASSRDYAYGYTF
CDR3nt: TGTGCCAGCTCCCGGGACTATGCCTATGGCTACACCTTC

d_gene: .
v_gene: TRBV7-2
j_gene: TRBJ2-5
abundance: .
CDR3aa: CASSPAGRETQYF
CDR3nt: TGTGCCAGCAGCCCCGCAGGGAGGGAGACCCAGTACTTC

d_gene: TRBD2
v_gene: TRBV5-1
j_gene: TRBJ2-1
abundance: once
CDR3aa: CASRLAGGNEQFF
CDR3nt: TGCGCCAGCAGGCTAGCGGGAGGCAATGAGCAGTTCTTC